This is a list of T cell receptor beta chains from one sample in a study of blood T cells in healthy people across ages. One entry per CDR3 protein results from TCRdb running MiXCR on the 5' RACE reads. This sample yields roughly 1.5 million distinct CDR3 sequences, of which under 55% are seen a single time; over 3.5% belongs to the top ten. Sequenced sample: blood. The receptors derive from a woman in her late teens or twenties in good health. Each CDR3 is given with its conserved first and last residue. D genes are given only for firm matches. Expanded clones get a size class; other rows say once, few or many, or leave the size out.

clone_size d_call j_call v_call cdr3_nt cdr3_aa
few NA TRBJ1-1 TRBV9 TGTGCCAGCAGCCTCGAAAGGACACCAAACACTGAAGCTTTCTTT CASSLERTPNTEAFF
once NA TRBJ1-1 TRBV7-2 TGTGCCAGCAGCTTAATGGAGGTCACAGCTTTCTTT CASSLMEVTAFF
few TRBD1 TRBJ2-1 TRBV24-1 TGTGCCACCAGTGATATGACAGGGTTGAGCTCCTACAATGAGCAGTTCTTC CATSDMTGLSSYNEQFF
NA NA TRBJ2-7 TRBV7-8 TGTGCCAGCACCAAGAGGGCGGAGACCTACGAGCAGTACTTC CASTKRAETYEQYF
NA NA TRBJ2-7 TRBV20-1 TGCAGTGCTAGAGAGTCAGGAAGCGGGACATTTTACGAGCAGTACTTC CSARESGSGTFYEQYF
NA TRBD2 TRBJ2-1 TRBV7-9 TGTGCCAGCAGCTTAGTACTAGCGGGAGGTGTTGAACAGTTCTTC CASSLVLAGGVEQFF
NA NA TRBJ2-1 TRBV15 TGTGCCACCAGCAGAGTAGCGTCTAGCGCCTACAATGAGCAGTTCTTC CATSRVASSAYNEQFF
NA NA TRBJ1-2 TRBV20-1 TGCAGTGCTTACGAGCTAAGGTCCAACTATGGCTACACCTTC CSAYELRSNYGYTF
NA NA TRBJ2-5 TRBV7-2 TGTGCCAGCAGACATCATCGCGCCCCACCATACAATGAGCAGTACTTC CASRHHRAPPYNEQYF
NA TRBD1 TRBJ1-5 TRBV20-1 TGCAGTGCTCGTGGGACAGGGGGGGTCCATGGCAATCAGCCCCAGCATTTT CSARGTGGVHGNQPQHF
once NA TRBJ1-1 TRBV5-1 TGCGCCTGCAGCTTGGCCGTGACAACGAACACTGAAGCTTTCTTT CACSLAVTTNTEAFF
few TRBD1 TRBJ1-2 TRBV7-9 TGTGCCAGCAGCTCCGGACAGGATTACTATGGCTACACCTTC CASSSGQDYYGYTF
many TRBD1 TRBJ1-5 TRBV11-2 TGTGCCAGCAGCCCTGACAGGGATCAGCCCCAGCATTTT CASSPDRDQPQHF
NA NA TRBJ2-7 TRBV28 TGTGCCAGCAGTTTGAGAAGGGCTTACGGCGAGCAGTACTTC CASSLRRAYGEQYF
NA NA TRBJ1-2 TRBV20-1 TGCAGTGCCGACAGTACTAATGGCTACACCTTC CSADSTNGYTF
NA NA TRBJ1-3 TRBV7-8 TGTGCCAGCAGCTTAAGACGAAGCCTCTCTGGAAACACCATATATTTT CASSLRRSLSGNTIYF
few NA TRBJ2-5 TRBV7-2 TGTGCCAGCAGCTTAACCTACTTGGAGACCCAGTACTTC CASSLTYLETQYF
once TRBD2 TRBJ2-1 TRBV7-9 TGTGCCAGCAGCGTAGAACTAGCGGGGGGCCTCAATGAGCAGTTCTTC CASSVELAGGLNEQFF
NA TRBD2 TRBJ2-5 TRBV11-2 TGTGCCAGCAGCTTAGAACTACTAGCGGGAGGCGACCGAGAGACCCAGTACTTC CASSLELLAGGDRETQYF
NA TRBD1 TRBJ2-7 TRBV7-2 TGTGCCAGCAGTCCCGACAGGGAGATCCCCTACGAGCAGTACTTC CASSPDREIPYEQYF
NA TRBD2 TRBJ2-2 TRBV7-2 TGTGCCAGCAGCCTCGGACTAGGACCGAACACCGGGGAGCTGTTTTTT CASSLGLGPNTGELFF
few TRBD2 TRBJ2-6 TRBV12-5 TGTGCTAGTGGTTTATGGGGGGGCTCTGGGGCCAACGTCCTGACTTTC CASGLWGGSGANVLTF
NA TRBD2 TRBJ2-1 TRBV10-3 TGTGCCATCAGTGAACTAGCGGGAGACAGTGAGCAGTTCTTC CAISELAGDSEQFF
NA NA TRBJ2-1 TRBV4-1 TGCGCCAGCAGCCAAGTGATGCCTAGTAAGGAGTTCTTC CASSQVMPSKEFF
NA NA TRBJ1-2 TRBV10-3 TGTGCCATCAGAGAGGGGGGCGGTAACTATGGCTACACCTTC CAIREGGGNYGYTF
NA TRBD1 TRBJ2-7 TRBV24-1 TGTGCCACCAGTGATTCCCGACAGGGGCGACCTTACGAGCAGTACTTC CATSDSRQGRPYEQYF
few NA TRBJ2-7 TRBV11-2 TGTGCCAGCAGGGACGGACCGGGTGGGATCTACGAGCAGTACTTC CASRDGPGGIYEQYF
NA NA TRBJ2-3 TRBV20-1 TGCAGTGCTAGAGATCTGTTGGGGCGGGAAGTTAAAACAGATACGCAGTATTTT CSARDLLGREVKTDTQYF
few NA TRBJ1-4 TRBV10-3 TGTGCCATCACCCAAACCCCCGGGAGTCGTGAAAAACTGTTTTTT CAITQTPGSREKLFF
NA NA TRBJ2-7 TRBV6-5 TGTGCCAGCAGTACCCTGAGGGAATACGAGCAGTACTTC CASSTLREYEQYF
few NA TRBJ2-3 TRBV7-3 TGTGCCAGCAGCTTAACGGGAGTTAACACAGATACGCAGTATTTT CASSLTGVNTDTQYF
few TRBD2 TRBJ2-3 TRBV10-2 TGCGCCAGCAAGGTACTAGCGAACGCAGATACGCAGTATTTT CASKVLANADTQYF
few TRBD2 TRBJ2-1 TRBV25-1 TGTGCCAGCAGTGTAACTAGCGCGGGCAATGAGCAGTTCTTC CASSVTSAGNEQFF
NA NA TRBJ2-1 TRBV24-1 TGTGCCACCAGTGAAGAGGTGGAGTTCGACTTCAACAATGAGCAGTTCTTC CATSEEVEFDFNNEQFF
few TRBD2 TRBJ2-1 TRBV7-8 TGTGCCAGCAGCCTAGGACTAGTAATGCATGAGCAGTTCTTC CASSLGLVMHEQFF
NA NA TRBJ2-1 TRBV4-3 TGCGCCAGCAGCCAAACAGGGATCTACAATGAGCAGTTCTTC CASSQTGIYNEQFF
few NA TRBJ2-5 TRBV3-1 TGTGCCAGCAGCCAAGAACCGACAGTACAAGAGACCCAGTACTTC CASSQEPTVQETQYF
many NA TRBJ1-1 TRBV7-9 TGTGCCAGCAGTTACCGGGGCTCCCAACAGGAAGCTTTCTTT CASSYRGSQQEAFF
NA NA TRBJ2-1 TRBV11-2 TGTGCCAGCAGCCGGGGGACCGTCAACAATGAGCAGTTCTTC CASSRGTVNNEQFF
NA TRBD1 TRBJ1-2 TRBV13 TGTGCCAGCAGCTTAGGGGACAGGGGGCCAAATGGCTACACCTTC CASSLGDRGPNGYTF
many NA TRBJ2-5 TRBV25-1 TGTGCCAGCAGTGAGTCTATACAAGAGACCCAGTACTTC CASSESIQETQYF
few NA TRBJ2-7 TRBV12-3/TRBV12-4 TGTGCCAGCAGCTCAGTACAGGGAAATTACTACGAGCAGTACTTC CASSSVQGNYYEQYF
few NA TRBJ1-4 TRBV6-1 TGTGCCAGCAATCCCAGGGGTGGAACTAATGAAAAACTGTTTTTT CASNPRGGTNEKLFF
few NA TRBJ2-1 TRBV28 TGTGCCAGCTGGAGAGGCCCCGAATACTACAATGAGCAGTTCTTC CASWRGPEYYNEQFF
NA NA TRBJ2-5 TRBV6-2/TRBV6-3 TGTGCCAGCAACAAGGGACGTTTACAAGAGACCCAGTACTTC CASNKGRLQETQYF
NA NA TRBJ1-3 TRBV20-1 TGCAGTGCGCCTGACCAGGGTACCTCTGGAAACACCATATATTTT CSAPDQGTSGNTIYF
NA TRBD2 TRBJ2-1 TRBV20-1 TGCAGTGCTAGAGGACGGGGACTAGCGCGCAATGAGCAGTTCTTC CSARGRGLARNEQFF
few NA TRBJ1-1 TRBV29-1 TGCAGCGTGAACCAGATGAACACTGAAGCTTTCTTT CSVNQMNTEAFF
few TRBD1 TRBJ1-2 TRBV15 TGTGCCACCAGCAGGAGCCCGACAGGGAACTATGGCTACACCTTC CATSRSPTGNYGYTF
few NA TRBJ2-7 TRBV6-5 TGTGCCAGCAGCCCCGGGGACCTACTCTCCTACGAGCAGTACTTC CASSPGDLLSYEQYF
NA NA TRBJ1-5 TRBV12-3/TRBV12-4 TGTGCCAGCAGTTTAGCGGGGGGTCCGTTGGGGCCCCAGCATTTT CASSLAGGPLGPQHF
few NA TRBJ1-5 TRBV12-3/TRBV12-4 TGTGCCAGCAGTTCTTTTACGCCTTGGCGGGGCGATCAGCCCCAGCATTTT CASSSFTPWRGDQPQHF
few NA TRBJ2-7 TRBV12-3/TRBV12-4 TGTGCCAGCAGTTCCTTGGACAACTCCTACGAGCAGTACTTC CASSSLDNSYEQYF
few NA TRBJ1-1 TRBV12-3/TRBV12-4 TGTGCCAGCACCCGAACCGCAAACACTGAAGCTTTCTTT CASTRTANTEAFF
NA TRBD1 TRBJ2-3 TRBV28 TGTGCCAGCAGTGTCGGGACAGTTGAATTCGGCACAGATACGCAGTATTTT CASSVGTVEFGTDTQYF